This TCR beta chain emerged from a study of cytomegalovirus exposure and HLA in healthy donors. Study-wide findings and caveats: Certain sequence variants were highly shared and formed a cluster, and this cluster was likely a sequencing artifact. The study labeled 150 to 200 TCR beta chains cytomegalovirus-associated. Reportedly, HLA-A and HLA-B alleles of most subjects were accurately predicted from TCR beta. An analysis was carried out later, and it reportedly showed fewer N-insertions in an Asian-associated ancestry cluster than the roughly 700-donor mean.

With regard to this clone: Antigen: not known.

Amplification used 60 Vbeta primers and 13 Jbeta primers. The protocol was immunoSEQ multiplex PCR, while the TCRdb copy is restricted to in-frame clones and leaves out a portion. The table lists more than 90,000 clones, around 78% of them singletons, with over 0.5% in the top ten. The clonotype comes from a man in his thirties or forties in good health and CMV-seronegative. Sequenced input: PBMCs.

The CDR3 coding sequence is TGTGCCAGTAGTCTACGGGACAGCAGAAACTATGGCTACACCTTC. Its protein is CASSLRDSRNYGYTF. The V call is TRBV19, the J call TRBJ1-2, with TRBD1 matching 7 bases. CDR3 length equals 15 residues. Germline values: CDR1 LNHDA, CDR2 SQIVND (reference sequence). J lost 2 bases, V lost 5 bases, and 8 bases had no gene match.